This T cell receptor beta chain is drawn from a study of cytomegalovirus exposure and HLA in healthy donors (dated by TCRdb to about 2017). Looking at the study overall: In an earlier analysis of some 550 of the donors, 276 Gb of sequence data and 90 million to 130 million unique TCR beta sequences from about 190 million T cells were reported. An early release that covered approximately 600 HLA-typed donors contained around 300 gigabases of sequencing data and 70 million to 100 million unique TCR sequences. Of the 350 to 450 genotyped donors, roughly 80% were placed in the genetic ancestry cluster associated with self-reported Caucasian donors. The study was designed to test whether signatures of past pathogen exposure could be identified by cataloging public T cell receptors. The T cell repertoires of 666 subjects were profiled by immunosequencing and related to cytomegalovirus serostatus. In addition to the first cohort of around 670 subjects, a separate validation cohort of under 150 different subjects was used. The study combined high-throughput TCR immunosequencing, statistical association of individual TCRs with disease status, and machine learning to predict cytomegalovirus infection status. In a later analysis, previously published TCR beta repertoires from 600 to 850 donors were re-analyzed and high-resolution HLA genotyping was added so that TCR occurrence patterns could be studied. In the later analysis, no new phenotypic data were used to find candidate immune exposures; instead, reliance was placed on TCR beta sequences and their occurrence across donors. In an earlier analysis of 587 of the donors, high-throughput TCR beta sequencing was used to judge whether each TCR beta V gene segment behaved as functional or pseudogenic. Alongside the repertoire data, information on donor age, sex, ethnicity and CMV serostatus was compiled. In a later genetic analysis, genome-wide SNP genotypes for 398 of the 666 donors were used, and that subset was treated as a discovery cohort. Every repertoire in the discovery cohort had been generated on one and the same sequencing platform. HLA typing covered class I and class II loci at four-digit resolution. The number of typed donors differed by locus: about 620-630 for A, B, C, DRB1 and DQB1; 522 for DQA1; 600 to 610 for DPA1; and roughly 470 for DPB1. Roughly five DR-DQ haplotypes were handled as single units for association and clustering because linkage in the cohort was strong. On average, around 240,000 unique TCR beta nucleotide sequences were sequenced per donor among a few hundred genotyped donors of the cohort, with 15% to 20% of those sequences being non-productive. What the research found in general, with its limitations: Because counts were too low, about 15 rarely observed V segments, including chromosome 9 orphons, were left out of the earlier analysis of some 640 of the donors. Some IMGT-functional V segments, including TRBV6-2 and TRBV6-3, could not be distinguished by the 87-base-pair reads and were therefore excluded. A further reported finding was that TCR beta sequences accurately predicted the HLA-A and HLA-B alleles for most subjects in the first cohort. Several of the top co-occurrence clusters appeared to be linked to parvovirus B19, influenza, CMV and Epstein-Barr virus, according to a later analysis. According to a later analysis, most CMV-associated TCR beta chains appeared to be HLA-restricted, and the HLA associations seemed to be driven largely by CMV exposure. The classifier was reported to diagnose cytomegalovirus status with high specificity and sensitivity in both the original cohort and the validation cohort. The authors suggested that the approach could potentially be generalized to other disease states and immunological phenotypes. In a later analysis, HLA-associated TCR beta chains were found to be more clonally expanded and to have lower generation probabilities than equally common non-associated chains. Strong co-occurrence of HLA alleles, especially DR and DQ, made assigning TCR associations to individual alleles difficult. A later genetic analysis reported fewer N-insertions in productive TCRs among donors in an Asian-associated ancestry cluster than the roughly 700-donor mean. Specific HLA alleles were associated with some 15,000 TCR beta sequences at a false discovery rate of 0.05 in a later analysis. Most TCR sequences were seen in very few donors, while some public TCRs were found in many individuals. CMV serostatus was the only immune exposure information available for the cohort. A cluster of highly shared sequence variants was judged likely to be a technical artifact of the sequencing pipeline. In a later analysis, TCR association rates were found to vary across HLA loci, with the most associated TCRs seen for DRB1 alleles and the fewest for HLA-C alleles. In this cohort, only TCR beta chains were sequenced, and detectable features were limited by the absence of alpha or paired-chain data. Correlated functional status among segregating V segments might be attributable to linkage disequilibrium, but an unknown experimental factor could not be ruled out. V-gene and J-gene trimming of TCR beta chains was associated with a missense DCLRE1C variant in a later genetic analysis, and the association was replicated in an independent cohort. In an earlier analysis of around 600 of the donors, most TCR beta V segments appeared in productive rearrangements about 87% or about 30% of the time, broadly matching IMGT annotations. The presence/absence analyses assumed that sequencing depth was roughly uniform across donors, and that assumption may not be true. Three of the identified cytomegalovirus-associated TCR beta chains were confirmed in vitro to be specific for cytomegalovirus antigens. A total of 150 to 200 TCR beta chains were listed by the study as associated with cytomegalovirus. Because HLA typing was missing for some donors at each locus, association tests included only the typed subset.

The cohort comprised under 700 healthy bone marrow donors. Cohort members were all nominally healthy when sampled, although unrecorded immune exposures were likely present. The donor was CMV seropositive and was included in the group of 270 or so seropositive cohort members. A peripheral blood sample was provided by each donor, and peripheral blood mononuclear cells were used for TCR beta sequencing. Genomic DNA extraction from the blood cell samples was performed with the Qiagen DNeasy Blood Extraction Kit. In regard to this clone: Its antigen remains undetermined. Base quality data are lacking; no much larger clone is found one base away.

From a lookup of the germline V gene (reference sequence), CDR1 and CDR2 are SEHNR and FQNEAQ. The CDR3 has 12 amino acids, counting the end cysteine and phenylalanine. Kept here is only the CDR3 DNA, which spans 36 bases and is read in frame from base 1. V has 7 bases trimmed and J has 5 bases trimmed; junction bases matching no gene number 5. Library generation was performed with the immunoSEQ multiplex PCR assay. For the multiplex PCR, a mixture combining 60 forward primers for TCR Vbeta segments and 13 reverse primers for TCR Jbeta segments was used. The CDR3 region of rearranged TCR beta genes was amplified from genomic DNA by a multiplex PCR assay. The Illumina HiSeq System was used to sequence the amplified TCR beta libraries as 87-base-pair reads. As for the original processing: Across the roughly 640 repertoires, a later analysis counted some 81 million unique TCR beta chains, roughly 11 million of which were shared by at least two donors. Raw reads were error-corrected and collapsed into unique sequences by a nearest-neighbor algorithm in which closely related sequences were merged to remove PCR and sequencing errors. V, D and J gene segments were assigned by aligning CDR3 sequences to IMGT reference sequences. Each retained sequence needed at least a six-nucleotide match to both a V gene segment and a J gene segment. A rearrangement was called productive if the CDR3 had no stop codons and remained in frame with V and J, and every other rearrangement was called non-productive. CDR3 was defined by IMGT convention, running from the second conserved V-encoded cysteine to the conserved J-encoded phenylalanine. In an earlier analysis of approximately 500 of the donors, sequences lacking an unambiguous match to a single V gene segment were excluded. In an earlier analysis of some 590 of the donors, V segments were called functional above 56.7% productive rearrangements and were called segregating when the between-donor standard deviation exceeded 5%. A statistical classification framework was built for diagnosing cytomegalovirus status from the catalog of TCR beta chain sequences. In a later analysis, TCR nucleotide sequences were compared against IMGT/GENE-DB human TR gene sequences so that V and J genes could be assigned. The TCRdist pipeline was used in a later analysis to assign CDR3 sequences and most-parsimonious VDJ recombination scenarios. In a later analysis, every TCR beta chain was defined by the combination of its CDR3 amino acid sequence and its V-gene family, and reads without a unique V-gene family were dropped. As a way to deal with suspected cross-contamination and a sequencing artifact, a later analysis dropped over 550 nucleotide sequences that were highly shared and had low generation probability. In a later analysis, a clonal expansion index for each public chain was calculated from normalized within-repertoire ranks of inferred template counts. In a later analysis, generation probabilities were computed using a VDJ recombination model fitted to out-of-frame rearrangements, and the results were checked against IGoR. In a later analysis, hypergeometric tests were used to score TCR-TCR, TCR-HLA and TCR-CMV co-occurrence, with a repertoire-size bias correction applied to TCR pairs. In a later analysis, false discovery rates were estimated by permuting HLA or CMV assignments 20 times. In a later analysis, co-occurring TCRs were grouped using DBSCAN, with TCRdist sequence similarity added in when clustering inside HLA-allele-positive subsets. Repertoires with fewer than 30,000 or more than 120,000 public chains, plus five repertoires with anomalous nucleotide sharing, were excluded from co-occurrence clustering. TCRdb limited this immuneACCESS table to in-frame rearrangements with V and J called. A share of clones is missing; checked studies link under half to unresolved V genes, and the rest is unexplained. V and J calls and clone size are those listed in that table; D and trimming were worked out from the DNA. This sample gives roughly 150,000 clones in total; roughly 70% of them show up just once. In total, the top ten clones hold about 10% of the sample.

The TCR was taken from a man aged 30 to 39 in good health and CMV-seropositive. Recombination joined TRBV7-9 with TRBJ2-7, with 7 bases in between that match TRBD1. Sequencing was carried out using PBMCs. The CDR3 here reads CASNPGTDEQYF. The DNA is TGTGCCAGCAATCCAGGGACAGACGAGCAGTACTTC.